This TCR beta chain derives from a study of cytomegalovirus exposure and HLA in healthy donors. Study as a whole: Previous work identified roughly 120 million unique TCR beta sequences from roughly 180 million T cells.

As regards this clone: Its target is unknown.

Primers for the PCR totalled 60 Vbeta and 13 Jbeta. The data were produced by immunoSEQ multiplex PCR, yet TCRdb's version contains in-frame clones alone and is incomplete. The sample lists 200,000 to 250,000 clones; about 78% were seen once. General study findings and limits: The majority of TCR sequences were rare, yet some public TCRs appeared in many donors. Another analysis was done later, and it associated fewer than 20,000 TCR beta sequences with HLA alleles at 0.05 false discovery rate.

The CDR3 runs 16 residues. Looked up from germline, CDR1 is MGHRA and CDR2 is YSYEKL. The receptor was isolated from a male donor in good health and CMV-seronegative. V is TRBV4-1 and J is TRBJ2-5, with 11 positions matching TRBD2. The better agreement between TRBJ2-7 and the DNA end casts doubt on the J call. The sequenced sample consisted of PBMCs. This CDR3 is CASSQVAGGPSYEQYF. The CDR3 DNA reads as TGCGCCAGCAGCCAGGTAGCGGGAGGGCCTTCCTACGAGCAGTACTTC.